This T cell receptor (beta chain) was found in a study of shared clonotypes between healthy human individuals. Across the whole study: Two women and a few men aged 18 to 49 served as donors.

This CDR3 is 15 amino acids long. CDR1 MDHEN and CDR2 SYDVKM come from the germline V gene. V was clipped by 2 bases and J by 5 bases; unmatched bases: 6. On sorted subsets, replicate PCRs used approximately 190 ng DNA, or 25,000 to 35,000 T cell genomes. Assay used: immunoSEQ multiplex PCR; TCRdb lists only in-frame clones, some missing. The top ten hold about 0.41% of the sample, which has 2 million to 2.5 million clones, approximately 95% seen once. The clonotype was recovered from a man between 18 and 35 years old in good health. Some clones in this sample may be carry-over from other donors' samples. The chain has TRBV28 and TRBJ2-5; TRBD2 aligns across 9 bases. The sequenced sample consisted of naive CD4+ T cells from PBMCs. Regarding subset: CD45RA+ positively selected. The CDR3 sequence: CASSLAGGRRETQYF. As DNA, the CDR3 is TGTGCCAGCAGTTTAGCGGGGGGGAGGAGGGAGACCCAGTACTTC. The full variable domain, its missing parts supplied by reference TRBV28 and TRBJ2-5, is DVKVTQSSRYLVKRTGEKVFLECVQDMDHENMFWYRQDPGLGLRLIYFSYDVKMKEKGDIPEGYSVSREKKERFSLILESASTNQTSMYLCASSLAGGRRETQYFGPGTRLLVL.